Following are 17 T cell receptor beta chains from one sample sequenced in a study of blood T cell repertoires in COVID-19. Sequencing used immunoSEQ multiplex PCR; TCRdb keeps in-frame clones, though not all of them. The sample shows about 210,000 clones, around 80% of them seen only once. The source material was peripheral blood. The source is a woman in her thirties or forties with acute or convalescent COVID-19.

The gene calls are TRBV3-1 (or the pseudogene TRBV3-2) and TRBJ1-1, with 7 positions matching TRBD1. Germline V gene data show CDR1 as LGHDT and CDR2 as YNNKEL (reference sequence). The CDR3 has 11 amino acids. V lost 10 bases to trimming and J lost 8 bases; unmatched junction nucleotides: 7. The DNA for the CDR3 is TGTGCCACCTCGGACAGGAGCGAAGCTTTCTTT. Residues: CATSDRSEAFF.

The chain combines TRBV6-6 with TRBJ1-4, with D possibly being TRBD1 (6 bases). Trimming took 7 bases from V and 5 from J, leaving 14 bases between them. The germline V gene has CDR1 MNHNY and CDR2 SVGAGI (reference sequence). This CDR3 has 14 residues. The CDR3 DNA is TGTGCCAGCACCCCGACAGGTGACAATGAAAAACTGTTTTTT. Protein sequence: CASTPTGDNEKLFF.

CDR3 loop: CATSDWASGSTYEQYF. The CDR3 DNA is TGTGCCACCAGTGATTGGGCTAGCGGGAGTACCTACGAGCAGTACTTC. V usage is TRBV24-1 and J usage is TRBJ2-7; TRBD2 agrees at 10 bases. Germline trimming cut 2 bases from V and 2 bases from J; bases unmatched to any gene: 5. Germline V gene sequence: CDR1 KGHDR, CDR2 SFDVKD. The CDR3 covers 16 residues.

The J gene is TRBJ1-1, the V gene TRBV12-5, with 10 bases fitting TRBD1. This CDR3 comprises 15 residues. Germline values: CDR1 LGHNT, CDR2 FRNRAP. V lost 5 bases, J lost 1 base, and 4 bases stayed unmatched. For the CDR3, the DNA is TGTGCTAGTGGTAGACAGGGGGCGAAGAACACTGAAGCTTTCTTT. Translation gives CASGRQGAKNTEAFF. Full variable domain (missing parts from reference TRBV12-5 and TRBJ1-1): DARVTQTPRHKVTEMGQEVTMRCQPILGHNTVFWYRQTMMQGLELLAYFRNRAPLDDSGMPKDRFSAEMPDATLATLKIQPSEPRDSAVYFCASGRQGAKNTEAFFGQGTRLTVV.

The V and J genes are TRBV2 and TRBJ1-2, with D maybe TRBD1 (5 bases). CDR3 length equals 14 residues. The germline gives CDR1 SNHLY, CDR2 FYNNEI. Trimming pared 2 bases from V and 4 bases from J, leaving 11 bases between. The CDR3 here is CASSERFDSYGYTF. The CDR3 nucleotides read TGTGCCAGCAGTGAACGTTTCGACAGCTATGGCTACACCTTC.

There are a few counts of this clone. The gene calls are TRBV7-2 and TRBJ1-2; 9 positions match TRBD1. CDR1 and CDR2 from the germline V gene are SGHTA and FQGNSA. The CDR3 length is 17 residues. J was trimmed by 6 bases and V by 2 bases; bases with no gene match: 13. CDR3 nucleotides: TGTGCCAGCAGCTTATATCTACAGGGGGCTAACCCAGATGGCTACACCTTC. Protein: CASSLYLQGANPDGYTF.

The J gene is TRBJ2-7, the V gene TRBV7-8, with TRBD2 identical over 10 bases. There are 16 residues in the CDR3. Trimming removed 4 bases from V and 2 bases from J; junction bases left unmatched: 8. The germline CDR1 and CDR2 sequences are SGHVS and FQNEAQ. This CDR3 is CASSSSRTSGPYEQYF. The CDR3 DNA is TGTGCCAGCAGCTCCTCCCGGACTAGCGGTCCCTACGAGCAGTACTTC.

The chain uses TRBV3-1 (or the pseudogene TRBV3-2) and TRBJ1-1, with 7 bases lining up with TRBD1. CDR1 is LGHDT and CDR2 is YNNKEL in the germline V gene (reference sequence). Germline trimming cut 3 bases from V and 1 base from J; bases unmatched to any gene: 5. This CDR3 has 15 amino acids. For the CDR3, the DNA is TGTGCCAGCAGCCAGGAACAGGGGAGGAACACTGAAGCTTTCTTT. It translates to CASSQEQGRNTEAFF.

Only one count was recorded for this clone. The chain recombines TRBV24-1 with TRBJ1-1; 9 positions agree with TRBD1. V shed 8 bases and J 5 bases; nucleotides not matched to a gene: 5. The CDR3 has 13 amino acids. Looked up from germline, CDR1 is KGHDR and CDR2 is SFDVKD. CDR3 protein: CATKRTGATEAFF. CDR3 coding DNA: TGTGCCACCAAAAGGACAGGGGCAACTGAAGCTTTCTTT.

CDR3 in amino acids: CASSETGSGGHEQYF. CDR3 DNA sequence: TGTGCCAGCAGTGAAACGGGATCGGGAGGCCACGAGCAGTACTTC. The chain uses TRBV6-1 and TRBJ2-7; 7 bases map to TRBD2. V trimming: 2 bases; J trimming: 5 bases; junction bases outside the gene matches: 9. In germline, CDR1 is MNHNS, CDR2 SASEGT. This CDR3 contains 15 residues.

The rearrangement joins TRBV24-1 to TRBJ2-7; D is ambiguous. The CDR3 has 13 amino acids. Germline V gene sequence: CDR1 KGHDR, CDR2 SFDVKD. Between the trimmed V and J ends, which lost 6 bases and 8 bases, there was a span of 16 bases. This CDR3 is CATSTQASTKQYF. In DNA, the CDR3 is TGTGCCACCAGTACTCAGGCCTCTACGAAGCAGTACTTC.

V is TRBV28 and J is TRBJ2-1; 14 nucleotides line up with TRBD2. V shed 8 bases and J 13 bases; nucleotides not matched to a gene: 7. This CDR3 comprises 13 residues. CDR1 and CDR2 (germline): MDHEN, SYDVKM. The CDR3 sequence: CASAEGTSGSQFF. Written as DNA, the CDR3 is TGTGCCAGCGCGGAAGGGACTAGCGGGAGTCAGTTCTTC.

The chain links TRBV3-1 (or the pseudogene TRBV3-2) to TRBJ1-2; 7 nucleotides match TRBD1. This CDR3 contains 17 residues. CDR1 is LGHDT, CDR2 YNNKEL, per germline (reference sequence). Unmatched junction bases numbered 11, after V lost 0 bases and J lost 4 bases. CDR3 DNA sequence: TGTGCCAGCAGCCAAGATCCCACATCGACAGGGTTCTATGGCTACACCTTC. It yields the protein CASSQDPTSTGFYGYTF.

This clone was detected only once. The V gene is TRBV5-1, the J gene TRBJ2-1; 15 bases fit TRBD2. The CDR3 spans 18 residues. Germline loops: CDR1 SGHRS, CDR2 YFSETQ. The trim removed 2 bases at V and 4 bases at J, leaving 7 bases unmatched. The CDR3 sequence is CASSLGLAGGPGYNEQFF. For the CDR3, the DNA is TGCGCCAGCAGCTTAGGACTAGCGGGAGGGCCGGGGTACAATGAGCAGTTCTTC.

The rearrangement joins TRBV5-6 to TRBJ2-1, with D possibly TRBD2 on 5 matching bases. The V gene's germline CDR1 is SGHDT and CDR2 YYEEEE. This CDR3 has 16 residues. Trimming left V 0 bases short and J 1 base short, with 11 bases between. The CDR3 region is CASSLGFLASYNEQFF. CDR3 DNA sequence: TGTGCCAGCAGCTTGGGGTTCCTAGCTTCCTACAATGAGCAGTTCTTC.

The chain has TRBV2 and TRBJ2-3; perhaps TRBD2 as D (5 bases). Germline V CDR1 and CDR2: SNHLY, FYNNEI. The CDR3 consists of 13 residues. Trimming stripped 2 bases from V and 4 bases from J, with 7 bases between. CDR3 sequence: CASSEWRPDTQYF. The CDR3 bases are TGTGCCAGCAGTGAATGGAGGCCAGATACGCAGTATTTT.

The chain employs TRBV19 and TRBJ2-2; 8 nucleotides line up with TRBD1. Germline V gene data show CDR1 as LNHDA and CDR2 as SQIVND (reference sequence). The CDR3 has 15 amino acids. V gave up 7 bases and J gave up 3 bases; unmatched junction bases: 7. The CDR3 coding sequence is TGTGCCAGTACAGCCGGGACAGGACACACCGGGGAGCTGTTTTTT. Protein product: CASTAGTGHTGELFF.